The source of this T cell receptor beta chain is a study of blood T cell repertoires in COVID-19. About the research overall: Sources were T cells, B-cell-depleted T cells, or PBMCs; the material itself was cDNA or gDNA.

In the original processing: Amplification of reference gene primers was used by the study to estimate nucleated cell counts. The table came from immunoSEQ multiplex PCR; TCRdb's copy has only in-frame clones and leaves some out. The DNA was the basis for D and trimming; V, J and clone size are from that table. The table lists some 99,000 clones, 70% to 90% of them singletons, with 4.5% in the top ten. Germline CDR1 and CDR2: MGHDK and SYGVNS. V was clipped by 3 bases and J by 2 bases; unmatched bases: 5. This CDR3 has 15 amino acids. The sequenced sample consisted of peripheral blood. The chain is built from TRBV25-1 and TRBJ2-3, with 7 bases aligning to TRBD1. The clonotype comes from a man between 65 and 79 years old with acute or convalescent COVID-19. This CDR3 is CASSDPGQLTDTQYF. CDR3 DNA sequence: TGTGCCAGCAGTGATCCGGGACAGCTCACAGATACGCAGTATTTT.